The 32 T cell receptor beta chains listed next were all sequenced from one sample in a study of OX40 agonist ivuxolimab in advanced cancers. Clones were read by immunoSEQ multiplex PCR, and TCRdb kept only the in-frame ones, dropping some. The sample has 41,000 or so clones, 78% seen once. Sample: CD4+ or CD8+ T cells sorted from blood, taken in a trial of the OX40 agonist ivuxolimab. These receptors were collected from an adult with an advanced solid tumor such as melanoma, head and neck, liver or kidney cancer.

The V gene is TRBV9, the J gene TRBJ2-5, with TRBD1 identical over 9 bases. The CDR3 covers 15 residues. Trimming cost V 2 bases and J 4 bases; bases outside gene matches: 6. Germline assignment: CDR1 SGDLS and CDR2 YYNGEE. DNA of the CDR3: TGTGCCAGCAGCGTTTCCACAGGGGGCTTAGAGACCCAGTACTTC. Its translation: CASSVSTGGLETQYF.

The V call is TRBV19, the J call TRBJ2-2; D uncertain. Trimming left V 5 bases short and J 9 bases short, with 13 bases between. CDR1 and CDR2 (germline): LNHDA, SQIVND (reference sequence). CDR3 size: 13 residues. The CDR3 sequence is CASSLDGHRELFF. The DNA of the CDR3 is TGTGCCAGTAGTTTGGACGGTCACCGGGAGCTGTTTTTT.

The chain joins TRBV27 to TRBJ2-2; D call uncertain. The CDR3 consists of 14 residues. V shed 1 base and J shed 3 bases, with 6 bases lying between them. Germline V gives CDR1 MNHEY, CDR2 SMNVEV (reference sequence). The CDR3 region is CASSLYRYTGELFF. Here the CDR3 DNA reads TGTGCCAGCAGTTTATACCGGTACACCGGGGAGCTGTTTTTT.

This clone was detected a few times. This chain connects TRBV2 to TRBJ1-2; D gene unclear. The germline V and J ends were trimmed by 1 base and 1 base, with 4 bases remaining between them. CDR3 length: 13 residues. Germline V CDR1 and CDR2: SNHLY, FYNNEI. The chain's CDR3 is CASSEGVNYGYTF. CDR3 in DNA: TGTGCCAGCAGTGAAGGGGTTAACTATGGCTACACCTTC.

This sequence joins TRBV6-1 and TRBJ1-2; D possibly corresponds to TRBD1 (5 bases). Germline V CDR1 and CDR2: MNHNS, SASEGT. The CDR3 extends over 14 amino acids. V lost 0 bases to trimming and J lost 6 bases, with 11 bases between them. The CDR3 sequence: CASSEAGAGDGYTF. The CDR3 nucleotides read TGTGCCAGCAGTGAAGCAGGGGCGGGGGATGGCTACACCTTC.

The rearrangement links TRBV27 to TRBJ2-3; the match to TRBD2 covers 10 bases. Germline CDR1 reads MNHEY; CDR2 reads SMNVEV (reference sequence). This CDR3 has 15 residues. J was trimmed by 4 bases and V by 3 bases; bases with no gene match: 4. The CDR3 nucleotides are TGTGCCAGCAGTTTTGAGCGGGAGGGGGCAGATACGCAGTATTTT. Amino acids: CASSFEREGADTQYF.

The chain recombines TRBV6-1 with TRBJ2-3; TRBD2 is a possible D gene (6 bases). The ends were cut back, 4 bases at V and 7 bases at J, with 15 bases in the middle. Germline CDR1 reads MNHNS; CDR2 reads SASEGT. The CDR3 loop spans 14 amino acids. CDR3 sequence (DNA): TGTGCCAGCAGTGCCAGCTATGGGGACTATACGCAGTATTTT. Translation: CASSASYGDYTQYF.

This clone was counted a few times. The chain recombines TRBV7-3 with TRBJ2-1, with TRBD1 matching 8 bases. In germline, CDR1 is SGHTA, CDR2 FQGTGA. V lost 5 bases and J lost 2; bases outside the gene matches: 14. The CDR3 loop spans 18 amino acids. As DNA, the CDR3 is TGTGCCAGCAGCCCACGTGCGGTCACAGGGGGAGCCTACAATGAGCAGTTCTTC. Translating gives CASSPRAVTGGAYNEQFF.

This clone was counted once. This sequence joins TRBV5-4 and TRBJ2-3; weak D call: TRBD2 (6 bases). V was trimmed by 0 bases and J by 11 bases, leaving 16 bases between them. The CDR3 has 14 amino acids. The V gene's germline CDR1 is SGHNT and CDR2 YYREEE (reference sequence). Here the CDR3 reads CASSLDGVAGRQYF. CDR3 nucleotide sequence: TGTGCCAGCAGCTTGGACGGGGTTGCGGGGAGGCAGTATTTT.

The chain combines TRBV2 with TRBJ2-1; 9 nucleotides match TRBD2. Looked up from germline, CDR1 is SNHLY and CDR2 is FYNNEI. This CDR3 is built from 16 residues. V shed 4 bases and J 5 bases; nucleotides not matched to a gene: 9. The CDR3 loop reads CASSVSGSVRNNEQFF. CDR3 coding DNA: TGTGCCAGCAGTGTTAGCGGGAGTGTTCGTAACAATGAGCAGTTCTTC.

This clone was picked up a small number of times. This sequence joins TRBV7-9 and TRBJ1-1, with 8 bases identical to TRBD1. V lost 7 bases and J lost 0; bases outside the gene matches: 4. The CDR3 contains 14 residues. Per germline, CDR1 SEHNR and CDR2 FQNEAQ (reference sequence). The CDR3 DNA sequence: TGTGCCAGCACCGGACAGGGTCTGAACACTGAAGCTTTCTTT. Its translation: CASTGQGLNTEAFF.

This chain joins TRBV5-6 and TRBJ2-7; unclear D gene. The germline CDR1 and CDR2 sequences are SGHDT and YYEEEE. The CDR3 covers 14 residues. The germline V and J ends were trimmed by 4 bases and 0 bases, with 11 bases remaining between them. The CDR3 sequence: CASSRRQFSYEQYF. In nucleotides, the CDR3 is TGTGCCAGCAGCCGACGGCAGTTCTCCTACGAGCAGTACTTC. Complete variable domain (other parts from reference TRBV5-6 and TRBJ2-7): DAGVTQSPTHLIKTRGQQVTLRCSPKSGHDTVSWYQQALGQGPQFIFQYYEEEERQRGNFPDRFSGHQFPNYSSELNVNALLLGDSALYLCASSRRQFSYEQYFGPGTRLTVT.

The chain joins TRBV7-2 to TRBJ1-3; D is unresolved. V lost 6 bases and J 0 bases, leaving 12 bases between the germline ends. Germline V gene lookup returns CDR1 SGHTA and CDR2 FQGNSA. The CDR3 totals 15 residues. The CDR3 coding sequence is TGTGCCAGCAGGCCGCGACAATTCTCTGGAAACACCATATATTTT. Translated: CASRPRQFSGNTIYF.

The chain is built from TRBV14 and TRBJ1-2; 7 nucleotides match TRBD1. Germline V gene data show CDR1 as SGHDN and CDR2 as FVKESK. V gave up 4 bases and J gave up 2 bases; unmatched junction bases: 4. The CDR3 totals 14 residues. The CDR3 DNA reads TGTGCCAGCAGCCCAGGGGGTGGAAACTATGGCTACACCTTC. Its translation is CASSPGGGNYGYTF.

The rearrangement links TRBV7-8 to TRBJ2-5, with 10 bases matching TRBD1. CDR1 SGHVS and CDR2 FQNEAQ come from the germline V gene. V dropped 4 bases and J dropped 5; count of bases not matched to a gene: 10. This CDR3 has 16 amino acids. DNA for the CDR3: TGTGCCAGCAGCTCTTCCCGGGACAGGGGAATCGAGACCCAGTACTTC. Protein product: CASSSSRDRGIETQYF.

The chain combines TRBV7-8 with TRBJ1-1, with 9 bases identical to TRBD1. Germline CDR1 and CDR2: SGHVS and FQNEAQ. This CDR3 is 18 amino acids long. Trimming removed 5 bases from V and 3 bases from J; junction bases left unmatched: 16. CDR3 nucleotide sequence: TGTGCCAGCAGCCCCATTACAGACACCGGGGACAGGGACACTGAAGCTTTCTTT. Protein sequence: CASSPITDTGDRDTEAFF.

The chain couples TRBV6-6 to TRBJ1-1, with 8 bases fitting TRBD1. V dropped 5 bases and J dropped 1; count of bases not matched to a gene: 3. CDR1 is MNHNY, CDR2 SVGAGI, per germline (reference sequence). The CDR3 totals 14 residues. This chain's CDR3 is CASSRDRGNTEAFF. The CDR3 nucleotides are TGTGCCAGCAGTCGAGACAGGGGGAACACTGAAGCTTTCTTT.

This chain links TRBV2 with TRBJ1-1; a weak D match, TRBD1 (5 bases). This CDR3 comprises 12 residues. V lost 8 bases and J 0 bases, leaving 7 bases between the germline ends. Germline loops: CDR1 SNHLY, CDR2 FYNNEI. The CDR3 is CASGTLNTEAFF. The DNA of the CDR3 is TGTGCCAGCGGGACCTTGAACACTGAAGCTTTCTTT. Full variable domain (missing parts from reference TRBV2 and TRBJ1-1): EPEVTQTPSHQVTQMGQEVILRCVPISNHLYFYWYRQILGQKVEFLVSFYNNEISEKSEIFDDQFSVERPDGSNFTLKIRSTKLEDSAMYFCASGTLNTEAFFGQGTRLTVV.

The CDR3 DNA follows: TGTGCCAGCAGCCCCGACGGGGCCTCTGGAAACACCATATATTTT. It specifies CASSPDGASGNTIYF. The chain recombines TRBV7-9 with TRBJ1-3; the D gene is possibly TRBD1 (5 bases). The CDR3 is 15 residues long. V was clipped by 5 bases and J by 0 bases, with 11 bases between them. In germline, CDR1 is SEHNR, CDR2 FQNEAQ (reference sequence).

This clone was seen only a few times. The J gene is TRBJ2-2, the V gene TRBV21-1; TRBD2 is taken as the D call from the table, unchecked against the DNA. TRBV21-1 is tagged as a pseudogene. The CDR3 has 14 amino acids. Here the CDR3 DNA reads TGTGCCAGCAGCCCTCCTGCTAGTGCCGGGGAGCTGTTTTTT. It translates to CASSPPASAGELFF.

J is TRBJ2-7 and V is TRBV27; D is ambiguous. CDR1 MNHEY and CDR2 SMNVEV come from the germline V gene (reference sequence). Trimming took 3 bases from V and 3 from J, leaving 9 bases between them. This CDR3 has 13 residues. CDR3 amino acids: CASSLGRSYEQYF. The CDR3, as DNA: TGTGCCAGCAGTTTGGGCCGCAGCTACGAGCAGTACTTC.

V and J are TRBV11-2 and TRBJ2-7; no clear D. Germline CDR1 SGHAT, CDR2 FQNNGV. The V end was cut by 5 bases, the J end by 1 base, with 15 bases between. The CDR3 length is 15 residues. The CDR3 loop reads CASSLNGQVSYEQYF. CDR3 coding DNA: TGTGCCAGCAGCCTGAACGGGCAGGTGTCCTACGAGCAGTACTTC.

This clone was recorded only once. V and J are TRBV5-1 and TRBJ2-5; 12 nucleotides align to TRBD2. In germline, CDR1 is SGHRS, CDR2 YFSETQ. The ends lost 6 bases at V and 4 bases at J; junction bases unmatched: 16. This CDR3 spans 18 amino acids. CDR3: CASTPGASGGAGGETQYF. The CDR3 DNA follows: TGCGCCAGCACCCCCGGGGCTAGCGGGGGGGCCGGGGGAGAGACCCAGTACTTC.

The CDR3 DNA sequence: TGCGCCAGCAGACTCAACCCGACAAGTGGAGAGCAGTACTTC. As protein: CASRLNPTSGEQYF. This chain joins TRBV5-1 and TRBJ2-7; D not resolved. CDR1 is SGHRS, CDR2 YFSETQ, per germline. Trimming pared 5 bases from V and 7 bases from J, leaving 19 bases between. The CDR3 has 14 residues.

The chain has TRBV2 and TRBJ1-3; 7 bases match TRBD1. The germline gives CDR1 SNHLY, CDR2 FYNNEI. This CDR3 has 11 amino acids. Losses at the gene ends were 4 bases for V and 12 bases for J; bases not matched to a gene: 3. CDR3 region: CASSGDSFIYF. For the CDR3, the DNA is TGTGCCAGCAGTGGGGACAGCTTCATATATTTT.

The V call is TRBV11-2, the J call TRBJ2-7, with D unresolved. The CDR3 is 13 residues long. The germline gives CDR1 SGHAT, CDR2 FQNNGV. V was trimmed by 3 bases and J by 3 bases, leaving 9 bases between them. For the CDR3, the DNA is TGTGCCAGCAGCTTCAGACAAAACTACGAGCAGTACTTC. Protein sequence: CASSFRQNYEQYF.

V gene TRBV5-4 combines with J gene TRBJ2-1; D may match TRBD1 or TRBD2 (5 bases each). The germline V gene encodes CDR1 SGHNT and CDR2 YYREEE (reference sequence). V was trimmed by 4 bases and J by 8 bases, leaving 19 bases between them. The CDR3 is 15 amino acids. The CDR3 DNA follows: TGTGCCAGCAGCCTGGCCGGGGACCCCGAAGATGAGCAGTTCTTC. Translation: CASSLAGDPEDEQFF.

The chain employs TRBV2 and TRBJ2-1; D is perhaps TRBD2 (5 bases). Trimming cost V 4 bases and J 1 base, with 11 bases left between them. CDR1 and CDR2 (germline): SNHLY, FYNNEI. This CDR3 spans 15 amino acids. The CDR3 sequence is CASSVIGVSYNEQFF. The CDR3 DNA reads as TGTGCCAGCAGTGTTATCGGGGTTTCCTACAATGAGCAGTTCTTC.

V and J are TRBV9 and TRBJ2-3; unclear D gene. The CDR3 length is 14 residues. Germline V lookup: CDR1 SGDLS, CDR2 YYNGEE. Trimming cost V 0 bases and J 4 bases, with 9 bases left between them. The DNA for the CDR3 is TGTGCCAGCAGCGTAGGGCAGTCGGCAGATACGCAGTATTTT. Its translation: CASSVGQSADTQYF.

V gene TRBV4-2 combines with J gene TRBJ2-1; TRBD2 aligns across 9 bases. The germline V gene encodes CDR1 LGHNA and CDR2 YNFKEQ. CDR3 length: 15 residues. V lost 1 base and J lost 3; bases outside the gene matches: 1. CDR3: CASSQVLAGYNEQFF. In DNA form, the CDR3 reads TGTGCCAGCAGCCAAGTACTAGCGGGCTACAATGAGCAGTTCTTC.

CDR3 bases: TGTGCCACCAGCAGACCTTCTACCAGCGAGCAGTACTTC. Translated, it gives CATSRPSTSEQYF. V gene TRBV15 combines with J gene TRBJ2-7; no firm D call. The CDR3 spans 13 residues. Trimming cost V 2 bases and J 6 bases, with 11 bases left between them. Per the germline V gene, CDR1 is LNHNV and CDR2 is YYDKDF (reference sequence).

The CDR3 protein is CASRPRTSGSSHEQYF. In nucleotides, the CDR3 is TGTGCCAGCAGACCCCGGACTAGCGGGAGTTCGCACGAGCAGTACTTC. V and J are TRBV28 and TRBJ2-7, with TRBD2 matching over 13 bases. V was pared by 6 bases and J by 5 bases, with 10 bases of the junction left unmatched. From germline, CDR1 is MDHEN and CDR2 SYDVKM. The CDR3 spans 16 residues.